This T cell receptor (beta chain) was sequenced during a study of cytomegalovirus exposure and HLA in healthy donors. About this clone: Its specificity is not known.

The study ran its PCR with 60 Vbeta and 13 Jbeta primers. Data came from immunoSEQ multiplex PCR; TCRdb stores just in-frame clones and leaves some out. The table includes some 20,000 clones, more than 80% detected once. The study's findings and limits: According to an earlier analysis, most TCR beta V segments yielded productive rearrangements about 90% or about 30% of the time. A missense DCLRE1C variant was associated with V- and J-gene trimming of TCR beta chains in a later analysis, and an independent cohort replicated the association. Cytomegalovirus association was assigned to about 150 TCR beta chains.

The clonotype originates from a human donor in good health. The specimen sequenced was PBMCs.

Written as DNA, the CDR3 is TGTGCCAGTAGGAACAGGGCAGAGTCCTACGAGCAGTACTTC. This sequence encodes CASRNRAESYEQYF. The chain carries TRBV19 and TRBJ2-7; TRBD1 is a possible D gene (6 bases). The CDR3 length is 14 residues. The germline gives CDR1 LNHDA, CDR2 SQIVND (reference sequence). Trimming shortened V by 6 bases and J by 1 base, and 13 bases separated the two germline ends.